This T cell receptor (beta chain) was observed in a study of control samples from healthy donors and cancer patients. The V gene lost 6 bases and the J gene lost 6 bases, with 17 bases spanning the gap. This CDR3 spans 14 amino acids. Germline V lookup: CDR1 MNHEY, CDR2 SVGAGI. Generated by immunoSEQ multiplex PCR, the TCRdb table keeps only in-frame clones and is missing some. Seen here are about 89,000 clones, 86% observed once, and the top ten hold about 21%. The rearrangement links TRBV6-5 to TRBJ1-1, with D tentatively TRBD1 (6 bases). Sequencing used blood. The sequence was obtained from a man younger than 45 in good health. The CDR3 DNA is TGTGCCAGCAGCCCCCAGGGGTTATTCGCTGAAGCTTTCTTT. Amino acid sequence: CASSPQGLFAEAFF.